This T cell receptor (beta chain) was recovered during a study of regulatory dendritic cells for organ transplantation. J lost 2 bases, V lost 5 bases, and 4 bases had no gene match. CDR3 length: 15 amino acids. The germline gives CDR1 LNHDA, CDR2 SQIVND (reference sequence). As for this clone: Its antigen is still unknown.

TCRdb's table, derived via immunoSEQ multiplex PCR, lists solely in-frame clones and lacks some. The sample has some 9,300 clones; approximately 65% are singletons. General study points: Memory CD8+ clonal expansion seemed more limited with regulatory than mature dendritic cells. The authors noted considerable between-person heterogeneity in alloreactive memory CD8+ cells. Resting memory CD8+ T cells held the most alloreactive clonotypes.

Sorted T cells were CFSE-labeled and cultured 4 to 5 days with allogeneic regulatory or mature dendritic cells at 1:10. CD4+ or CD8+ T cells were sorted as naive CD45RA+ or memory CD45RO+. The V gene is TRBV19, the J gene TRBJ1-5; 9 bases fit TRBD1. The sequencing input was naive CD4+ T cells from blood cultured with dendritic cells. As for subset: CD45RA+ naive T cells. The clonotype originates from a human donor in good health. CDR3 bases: TGTGCCAGTAGTGCCGGACAGGGGCGCAATCAGCCCCAGCATTTT. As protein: CASSAGQGRNQPQHF.